What follows are 25 T cell receptor beta chains derived from one specimen sequenced in a study of cytomegalovirus exposure and HLA in healthy donors (dated by TCRdb to about 2017). Receptor amplification or capture employed the immunoSEQ multiplex PCR assay. The multiplex PCR relied on a mix of 60 forward primers for TCR Vbeta segments and 13 reverse primers for TCR Jbeta segments. TCRdb carries this immuneACCESS record with in-frame sequences only. Its versions omit some clonotypes, under half of them owing to an unresolved V gene in the studies checked, with the rest unexplained. The table of this sample itemizes about 53,000 clones. Approximately 13% of the sample belongs to the ten largest clones. The sample taken for sequencing was PBMCs. Receptors originate from a man between 18 and 35 years old in good health and CMV-seropositive.

This chain links TRBV19 with TRBJ1-4; D uncertain. The V gene lost 7 bases and the J gene lost 5 bases, with 14 bases spanning the gap. CDR1 is LNHDA and CDR2 is SQIVND in the germline V gene (reference sequence). The CDR3 runs 14 residues. The CDR3 loop is CASNFDQRNEKLFF. CDR3 nucleotides: TGTGCCAGTAACTTTGACCAGAGGAATGAAAAACTGTTTTTT.

J is TRBJ2-3 and V is TRBV5-6; 10 bases agree with TRBD2. The CDR3 sequence is 15 residues long. Germline CDR1 is SGHDT and CDR2 is YYEEEE. The J segment lost 0 bases and the V segment lost 4 bases, leaving 2 bases of the junction unmatched. Written as DNA, the CDR3 is TGTGCCAGCAGCCAGGGACTAGCGAGCACAGATACGCAGTATTTT. It yields the protein CASSQGLASTDTQYF.

This chain uses TRBV7-9 with TRBJ2-3; D unclear. Germline CDR1 is SEHNR and CDR2 is FQNEAQ (reference sequence). The CDR3 contains 13 residues. V lost 7 bases and J lost 6, with 14 bases in between. The CDR3 DNA sequence: TGTGCCAGCAATCTCTACGCTACGGATACGCAGTATTTT. The encoded protein is CASNLYATDTQYF.

A note on this clone: Other DNA sequences in this specimen translate into the identical CDR3. This chain links TRBV7-9 with TRBJ1-5; a weak D match, TRBD1 (6 bases). V was cut by 5 bases and J by 0 bases, with 11 bases left in between. The germline gives CDR1 SEHNR, CDR2 FQNEAQ (reference sequence). The CDR3 is 15 residues long. The CDR3, as DNA: TGTGCCAGCAGCGCCACAGGGATTAGCAATCAGCCCCAGCATTTT. Translating it yields CASSATGISNQPQHF.

The chain combines TRBV7-2 with TRBJ1-2; D is unresolved. From germline, CDR1 is SGHTA and CDR2 FQGNSA. The CDR3 has 15 amino acids. V lost 2 bases, J lost 3 bases, and 13 bases lay in between. This CDR3 is CASSLYEASHYGYTF. CDR3 DNA sequence: TGTGCCAGCAGCTTATATGAGGCCAGCCACTATGGCTACACCTTC.

The chain recombines TRBV7-2 with TRBJ1-4; weak D call: TRBD1 (5 bases). This CDR3 contains 14 residues. Germline values: CDR1 SGHTA, CDR2 FQGNSA. V lost 1 base and J 10 bases, leaving 13 bases between the germline ends. The CDR3 DNA sequence: TGTGCCAGCAGCTTAGAATCAGGGATCGGAAAACTGTTTTTT. Its protein is CASSLESGIGKLFF. The whole variable domain, remainder taken from reference TRBV7-2 and TRBJ1-4, is GAGVSQSPSNKVTEKGKDVELRCDPISGHTALYWYRQSLGQGLEFLIYFQGNSAPDKSGLPSDRFSAERTGGSVSTLTIQRTQQEDSAVYLCASSLESGIGKLFFGSGTQLSVL.

This sequence joins TRBV6-6 and TRBJ2-1, with D perhaps matching TRBD2 (6 bases). The CDR3 runs 13 residues. The V end was cut by 6 bases, the J end by 7 bases, with 13 bases between. The germline CDR1 and CDR2 sequences are MNHNY and SVGAGI (reference sequence). DNA of the CDR3: TGTGCCAGCAGGGACTATCCGGAAAATGAGCAGTTCTTC. This translates into CASRDYPENEQFF.

The chain is built from TRBV9 and TRBJ2-4, with D uncertain. Germline V lookup: CDR1 SGDLS, CDR2 YYNGEE. Trimming cost V 0 bases and J 8 bases, with 3 bases left between them. This CDR3 is built from 11 residues. CDR3 nucleotides: TGTGCCAGCAGCGTAGGAGACATTCAGTACTTC. It encodes CASSVGDIQYF.

The chain recombines TRBV6-1 with TRBJ2-5, with 14 bases lining up with TRBD2. This CDR3 comprises 15 residues. Germline CDR1 reads MNHNS; CDR2 reads SASEGT. V was clipped by 4 bases and J by 4 bases; unmatched bases: 2. The CDR3 loop reads CASSGLAGGPETQYF. The CDR3 nucleotides are TGTGCCAGCAGTGGACTAGCGGGAGGGCCAGAGACCCAGTACTTC.

The rearrangement joins TRBV11-3 to TRBJ2-1, with a weak D call TRBD2 (6 bases). V shed 4 bases and J shed 3 bases, with 13 bases lying between them. The germline V gene encodes CDR1 SGHNT and CDR2 YENEEA. The CDR3 sequence is 15 residues long. CDR3 residues: CASSSDSGSYNEQFF. DNA of the CDR3: TGTGCCAGCAGCTCCGATAGCGGCAGCTACAATGAGCAGTTCTTC.

This chain joins TRBV6-4 and TRBJ2-1; perhaps TRBD2 as D (6 bases). The CDR3 loop spans 13 amino acids. Between the trimmed V and J ends, which lost 2 bases and 8 bases, there was a span of 10 bases. Germline loops: CDR1 MRHNA, CDR2 SNTAGT. CDR3 DNA: TGTGCCAGCAGTGACGGCGGGGAGGATGAGCAGTTCTTC. It codes for CASSDGGEDEQFF.

As for this clone: Within the sample, other DNA sequences also encode this same CDR3. The chain is built from TRBV5-6 and TRBJ1-2; 7 bases line up with TRBD1. V lost 3 bases to trimming and J lost 2 bases; unmatched junction nucleotides: 7. This CDR3 comprises 15 residues. From germline, CDR1 is SGHDT and CDR2 YYEEEE. CDR3 sequence reads: CASSSSGQANYGYTF. Here the CDR3 DNA reads TGTGCCAGCAGCTCTTCAGGACAGGCGAACTATGGCTACACCTTC.

The chain couples TRBV4-1 to TRBJ2-5; 14 bases are shared with TRBD2. Germline V CDR1 and CDR2: MGHRA, YSYEKL. CDR3 length: 17 residues. The ends lost 4 bases at V and 4 bases at J; junction bases unmatched: 8. The CDR3 is CASSRFGTSGRGETQYF. The DNA for the CDR3 is TGCGCCAGCAGCCGTTTCGGGACTAGCGGGAGAGGAGAGACCCAGTACTTC.

The chain links TRBV5-6 to TRBJ2-7, with a tentative D call TRBD2 (6 bases). The CDR3 extends over 15 amino acids. Trimming removed 3 bases from V and 4 bases from J, with 17 bases in between. Looked up from germline, CDR1 is SGHDT and CDR2 is YYEEEE. The CDR3 is CASSYLKVAEYEQYF. DNA of the CDR3: TGTGCCAGCAGCTATTTGAAGGTAGCGGAATACGAGCAGTACTTC.

Remarks on this clone: The same CDR3 can be traced to other DNA sequences in this sample. V usage is TRBV19 and J usage is TRBJ2-3, with TRBD2 identical over 8 bases. Germline CDR1 reads LNHDA; CDR2 reads SQIVND (reference sequence). The CDR3 totals 13 residues. V shed 1 base and J 6 bases; nucleotides not matched to a gene: 0. The CDR3 loop reads CASSIGLADTQYF. CDR3 bases: TGTGCCAGTAGTATAGGACTAGCGGATACGCAGTATTTT.

The chain employs TRBV7-6 and TRBJ2-5, with TRBD1 matching 7 bases. The J call may be incorrect, as the DNA end agrees better with TRBJ2-7. Germline-derived CDR1 and CDR2 are SGHVS and FNYEAQ. The CDR3 length is 15 residues. The CDR3 loop reads CASSPPGQSTYEQYF. CDR3 sequence (DNA): TGTGCCAGCAGCCCCCCGGGACAGAGTACCTACGAGCAGTACTTC.

The chain joins TRBV25-1 to TRBJ2-1; TRBD2 agrees at 14 bases. The CDR3 totals 16 residues. CDR1 is MGHDK and CDR2 is SYGVNS in the germline V gene. V trimming: 3 bases; J trimming: 9 bases; junction bases outside the gene matches: 7. CDR3 loop: CASSDPGLAGEGEQFF. The CDR3 nucleotides are TGTGCCAGCAGTGATCCGGGACTAGCGGGAGAAGGTGAGCAGTTCTTC.

This chain uses TRBV6-4 with TRBJ2-1; 8 bases align to TRBD2. This CDR3 has 15 amino acids. V gave up 6 bases and J gave up 5 bases; unmatched junction bases: 9. CDR1 is MRHNA and CDR2 is SNTAGT in the germline V gene. The CDR3 region has the DNA TGTGCCAGCAGCCCACTCGGGGGGGCGGACAATGAGCAGTTCTTC. Protein sequence: CASSPLGGADNEQFF.

The chain combines TRBV30 with TRBJ2-7; tentative D call: TRBD2 (5 bases). Germline V gene data show CDR1 as GTSNPN and CDR2 as SVGIG (reference sequence). With 0 bases removed from V and 2 bases from J, the gap between germline ends came to 17 bases. The CDR3 loop spans 16 amino acids. The CDR3 sequence: CAWSVRAALLPYEQYF. The CDR3 DNA is TGTGCCTGGAGTGTACGAGCGGCCCTACTCCCCTACGAGCAGTACTTC.

The CDR3 DNA reads TGCAGCGTTGTCGCCGGACAGAAAGCCTACGAGCAGTACTTC. This translates into CSVVAGQKAYEQYF. The rearrangement joins TRBV29-1 to TRBJ2-7; D perhaps matches TRBD1 (6 bases). Trimming removed 4 bases from V and 2 bases from J, with 15 bases in between. Germline loops: CDR1 SQVTM, CDR2 ANQGSEA. The CDR3 is 14 residues long.

The chain links TRBV11-2 to TRBJ2-7; 10 bases fit TRBD1. The junction had 4 bases not matched to a gene; V was cut back by 0 bases and J by 8 bases. Per germline, CDR1 SGHAT and CDR2 FQNNGV. The CDR3 covers 14 residues. CDR3 sequence: CASSLDGQGGKQYF. CDR3 in DNA: TGTGCCAGCAGCTTAGATGGACAGGGGGGAAAGCAGTACTTC.

The chain has TRBV7-3 and TRBJ2-7, with TRBD2 identical over 7 bases. Trimming took 2 bases from V and 6 from J; bases not matched to a gene: 4. Germline CDR1 reads SGHTA; CDR2 reads FQGTGA. The CDR3 is 13 residues long. CDR3: CASSLAGEPEQYF. CDR3 nucleotide sequence: TGTGCCAGCAGCTTAGCGGGAGAGCCCGAGCAGTACTTC.

The V call is TRBV28, the J call TRBJ2-1; the match to TRBD2 covers 14 bases. The V segment lost 6 bases and the J segment 2 bases; nucleotides outside the gene matches: 24. This CDR3 has 23 amino acids. Germline V gene sequence: CDR1 MDHEN, CDR2 SYDVKM. The CDR3 sequence is CASRDSGTAWGLAGVGPYNEQFF. CDR3 bases: TGTGCCAGCAGGGATTCGGGGACTGCGTGGGGACTAGCGGGAGTGGGGCCCTACAATGAGCAGTTCTTC.

The rearrangement uses TRBV5-4 and TRBJ2-5, with TRBD2 matching over 10 bases. V dropped 2 bases and J dropped 4; count of bases not matched to a gene: 5. CDR3 length equals 15 residues. The V gene's germline CDR1 is SGHNT and CDR2 YYREEE (reference sequence). The CDR3 DNA is TGTGCCAGCAGCTTTACTAGCGGGATCTTAGAGACCCAGTACTTC. This translates into CASSFTSGILETQYF. Using reference TRBV5-4 and TRBJ2-5 for the parts outside the CDR3, the full variable domain is ETGVTQSPTHLIKTRGQQVTLRCSSQSGHNTVSWYQQALGQGPQFIFQYYREEENGRGNFPPRFSGLQFPNYSSELNVNALELDDSALYLCASSFTSGILETQYFGPGTRLLVL.

The genes are TRBV2 and TRBJ1-4; D not certain. The CDR3 length is 17 residues. V lost 7 bases to trimming and J lost 0 bases, with 18 bases between them. Germline values: CDR1 SNHLY, CDR2 FYNNEI. Here the CDR3 DNA reads TGTGCCAGCAAACGGAGGACCTACGTTGCAACTAATGAAAAACTGTTTTTT. Encoded protein: CASKRRTYVATNEKLFF.